This passage covers 12 T cell receptor beta chains from one sample sequenced in a study of response to subunit inactivated influenza vaccine. MiXCR was run by TCRdb on the RT-PCR reads, yielding one entry per CDR3 protein. The sample carries under 950,000 distinct CDR3 sequences, around 21% recorded once. The sequenced sample was PBMCs from blood, obtained 4 to 6 days after vaccination. The receptor source for this set is a man aged 50-59 years who received an inactivated influenza vaccine.

There are a few counts of this clonotype. The chain joins TRBV28 to TRBJ2-3, with D possibly matching TRBD1 (5 bases). Germline V gene sequence: CDR1 MDHEN, CDR2 SYDVKM. The CDR3 has 16 amino acids. V was trimmed by 5 bases and J by 8 bases, leaving 23 bases between them. CDR3 region: CASSPAGASNYGTQYF. Written as DNA, the CDR3 is TGTGCCAGCAGTCCCGCTGGGGCTAGTAATTACGGTACGCAGTATTTT.

This clonotype was detected a few times. This sequence joins TRBV28 and TRBJ1-5; no definite D call. V was pared by 3 bases and J by 1 base, with 13 bases between. The CDR3 covers 16 residues. Looked up from germline, CDR1 is MDHEN and CDR2 is SYDVKM. The CDR3 loop reads CASSFLWVQSNQPQHF. The CDR3, as DNA: TGTGCCAGCAGTTTTCTCTGGGTACAGAGCAATCAGCCCCAGCATTTT.

The chain uses TRBV12-3 or TRBV12-4 and TRBJ1-2, with 7 positions matching TRBD1. The junction had 14 bases not matched to a gene; V was cut back by 6 bases and J by 4 bases. The CDR3 is made up of 16 amino acids. DNA for the CDR3: TGTGCCAGCAGCGTGGGAGGGCAGGGGGAGCTCTATGGCTACACCTTC. It codes for CASSVGGQGELYGYTF.

V usage is TRBV20-1 and J usage is TRBJ1-5; TRBD1 might be the D (6 bases). V was trimmed by 5 bases and J by 7 bases, leaving 15 bases between them. Germline V gives CDR1 DFQATT, CDR2 SNEGSKA (reference sequence). The CDR3 extends over 13 amino acids. CDR3 residues: CSAPDRSGQPQHF. The CDR3 DNA is TGCAGTGCTCCTGACAGGTCCGGGCAGCCCCAGCATTTT.

This clonotype was observed at least ten times. The chain uses TRBV3-1 and TRBJ2-1; D ambiguous. The CDR3 loop spans 14 amino acids. The ends were cut back, 0 bases at V and 4 bases at J, with 7 bases in the middle. Per the germline V gene, CDR1 is LGHDT and CDR2 is YNNKEL (reference sequence). The CDR3 nucleotides are TGTGCCAGCAGCCAAGATGGCCAGTACAATGAGCAGTTCTTC. Translated: CASSQDGQYNEQFF.

As concerns this clonotype: An end of the junction does not agree with germline; a read error may underlie this. The chain combines TRBV7-2 with TRBJ2-5; TRBD1 aligns across 7 bases. The CDR3 contains 15 residues. Germline CDR1 SGHTA, CDR2 FQGNSA. The CDR3 DNA reads as TGTGCCAGCAGCTTACCCGGGACAGACCAAGGGACCCAGTACTTC. It encodes CASSLPGTDQGTQYF. The variable domain in full, completed from reference TRBV7-2 and TRBJ2-5, reads GAGVSQSPSNKVTEKGKDVELRCDPISGHTALYWYRQSLGQGLEFLIYFQGNSAPDKSGLPSDRFSAERTGGSVSTLTIQRTQQEDSAVYLCASSLPGTDQGTQYFGPGTRLLVL.

This clonotype was seen a few times. V gene TRBV5-1 combines with J gene TRBJ2-7; 9 bases are a match to TRBD2. The CDR3 covers 17 residues. The ends lost 4 bases at V and 3 bases at J; junction bases unmatched: 14. Looked up from germline, CDR1 is SGHRS and CDR2 is YFSETQ. CDR3 residues: CASSPNPGLAIGYEQYF. The CDR3, as DNA: TGCGCCAGCAGCCCTAACCCGGGACTAGCTATAGGCTACGAGCAGTACTTC.

This clonotype was detected a few times. The rearrangement joins TRBV6-1 to TRBJ2-2; 7 bases line up with TRBD2. V was clipped by 11 bases and J by 6 bases; unmatched bases: 3. The CDR3 is made up of 11 amino acids. Germline CDR1 reads MNHNS; CDR2 reads SASEGT. The CDR3 DNA sequence: TGTGCCGCACGGGGGGCCGGGGAGCTGTTTTTT. Protein sequence: CAARGAGELFF.

This clonotype has just a few counts. The gene calls are TRBV19 and TRBJ2-2, with a tentative D call TRBD1 (5 bases). The CDR3 consists of 16 residues. Trimming cost V 4 bases and J 3 bases, with 15 bases left between them. Germline CDR1 reads LNHDA; CDR2 reads SQIVND (reference sequence). CDR3 loop: CASSTQGSGYTGELFF. As DNA, the CDR3 is TGTGCCAGTAGTACCCAGGGTAGTGGCTACACCGGGGAGCTGTTTTTT.

This rearrangement joins TRBV20-1 to TRBJ2-1; a weak D match, TRBD1 (5 bases). The germline gives CDR1 DFQATT, CDR2 SNEGSKA (reference sequence). Trimming took 3 bases from V and 5 from J, leaving 8 bases between them. The length of the CDR3 is 12 residues. The CDR3 nucleotides read TGCAGTGCTAGGACAGACCACAATGAGCAGTTCTTC. It encodes CSARTDHNEQFF.

This clonotype was picked up a small number of times. V gene TRBV28 combines with J gene TRBJ2-7, with TRBD2 identical over 14 bases. With V trimmed by 6 bases and J by 6 bases, 10 bases remained unmatched. The germline V gene has CDR1 MDHEN and CDR2 SYDVKM. This CDR3 comprises 16 residues. The CDR3 DNA follows: TGTGCCAGCAGACAAACCGGGACTAGCGGGAGTATCGAGCAGTACTTC. Protein sequence: CASRQTGTSGSIEQYF.

J is TRBJ2-5 and V is TRBV6-2 or TRBV6-3; the match to TRBD2 covers 7 bases. The V and J ends lost 2 bases and 7 bases, in that order; junction bases with no gene match: 7. The CDR3 totals 14 residues. Per germline, CDR1 MNHEY and CDR2 SVGEGT. Here the CDR3 DNA reads TGTGCCAGCAGTTACCCGATGGGACTATGGACCCAGTACTTC. This codes for CASSYPMGLWTQYF.